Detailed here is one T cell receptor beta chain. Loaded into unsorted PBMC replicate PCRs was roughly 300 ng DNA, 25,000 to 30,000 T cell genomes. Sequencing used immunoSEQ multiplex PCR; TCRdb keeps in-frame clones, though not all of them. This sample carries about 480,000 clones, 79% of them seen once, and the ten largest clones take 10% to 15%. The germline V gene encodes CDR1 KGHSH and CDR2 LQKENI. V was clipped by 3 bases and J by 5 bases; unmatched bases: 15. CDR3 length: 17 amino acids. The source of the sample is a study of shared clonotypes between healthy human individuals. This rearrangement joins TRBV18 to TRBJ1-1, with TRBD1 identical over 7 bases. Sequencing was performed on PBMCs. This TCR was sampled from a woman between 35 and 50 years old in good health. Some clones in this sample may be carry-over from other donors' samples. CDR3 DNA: TGTGCCAGCTCACCCCAGGGGGGGCCACAAAGAGGGACTGAAGCTTTCTTT. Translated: CASSPQGGPQRGTEAFF.